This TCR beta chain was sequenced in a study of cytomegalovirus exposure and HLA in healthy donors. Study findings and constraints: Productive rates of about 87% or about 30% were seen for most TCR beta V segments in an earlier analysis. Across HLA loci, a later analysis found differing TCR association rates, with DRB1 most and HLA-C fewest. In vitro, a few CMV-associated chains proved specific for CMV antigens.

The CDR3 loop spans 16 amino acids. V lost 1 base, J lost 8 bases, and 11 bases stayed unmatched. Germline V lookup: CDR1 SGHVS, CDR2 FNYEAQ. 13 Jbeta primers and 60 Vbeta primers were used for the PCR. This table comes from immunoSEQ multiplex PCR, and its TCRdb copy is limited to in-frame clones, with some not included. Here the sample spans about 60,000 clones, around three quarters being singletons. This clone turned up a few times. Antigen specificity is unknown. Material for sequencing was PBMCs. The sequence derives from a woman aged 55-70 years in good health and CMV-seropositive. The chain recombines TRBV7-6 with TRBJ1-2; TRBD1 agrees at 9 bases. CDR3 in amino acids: CASSLGGGQGPEGYTF. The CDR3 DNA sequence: TGTGCCAGCAGCTTAGGAGGGGGACAGGGCCCAGAGGGCTACACCTTC. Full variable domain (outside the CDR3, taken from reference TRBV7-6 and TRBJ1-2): GAGVSQSPRYKVTKRGQDVALRCDPISGHVSLYWYRQALGQGPEFLTYFNYEAQQDKSGLPNDRFSAERPEGSISTLTIQRTEQRDSAMYRCASSLGGGQGPEGYTFGSGTRLTVV.